What follows is one T cell receptor (beta chain) and its context. TRB was amplified by touch-down multiplex PCR, primer pools A and B combined. After re-calling the multiplex PCR reads, TCRdb lists one entry per CDR3 protein, DNA absent. The listing contains 14,000 to 15,000 distinct CDR3 sequences. Germline assignment: CDR1 LNHDA and CDR2 SQIVND (reference sequence). CDR3 length: 12 amino acids. Each sample's input was roughly 270 ng genomic DNA, some 40,000 genome equivalents. These data are taken from a study of T cell clusters in autoimmune cytopenias. Turning to the study itself: Healthy donor controls had a mean age of around 57 years and median age of about 64 years.

These data were also reused for a study on T cell repertoires in aging, cancer and after chemotherapy. This second study says: Donor ages fell into six groups from 30 or younger up to 70 or older.

The chain couples TRBV19 to TRBJ1-5. This clonotype was sampled from a human donor in good health. The material sequenced was peripheral blood. The CDR3 reads CASSILPQPQHF.